This entry describes one T cell receptor beta chain. The antigen remains unidentified. One junction end does not reproduce the germline sequence, and a read error may be involved. MiXCR, run by TCRdb on the 5' RACE reads, gives a single entry per CDR3 protein. The sample has some 330,000 distinct CDR3 sequences, roughly 21% seen once. These data are taken from a study of T-cell memory formation after mild COVID-19. Points from the study as a whole: Within pre-infection memory, some responding clones were found, suggesting cross-reactive memory joined. Clones which contracted sat mainly in CM and EM if CD4+, and in EMRA if CD8+.

The CDR3 extends over 19 amino acids. Germline CDR1 KGHDR, CDR2 SFDVKD. The TCR originated in an adult woman who had mild COVID-19 (a few samples of this study predate the infection). Cell type and time point are not known. Sequencing was done on a sample of PBMCs or a T cell subset sorted from them (not recorded which). This chain uses TRBV24-1 with TRBJ1-5, with TRBD1 matching 10 bases. The CDR3 region has the DNA TGTGCCACCAGTCATTTGTATAGCTCTGACAGGGGGCTCGGTCAGCCCCAGCATTTT. This gives the protein CATSHLYSSDRGLGQPQHF.